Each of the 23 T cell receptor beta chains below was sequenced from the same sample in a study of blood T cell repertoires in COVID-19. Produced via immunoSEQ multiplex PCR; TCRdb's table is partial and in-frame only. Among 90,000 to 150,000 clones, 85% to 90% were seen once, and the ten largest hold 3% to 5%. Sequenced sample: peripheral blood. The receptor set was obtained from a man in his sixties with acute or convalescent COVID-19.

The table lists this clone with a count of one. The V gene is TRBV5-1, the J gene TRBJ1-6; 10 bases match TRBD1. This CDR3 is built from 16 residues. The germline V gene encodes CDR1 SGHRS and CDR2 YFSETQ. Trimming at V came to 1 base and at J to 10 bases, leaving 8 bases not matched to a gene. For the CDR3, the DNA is TGCGCCAGCAGCTTGTCCGGGACAGGGGTGGGCTCACCCCTCCACTTT. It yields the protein CASSLSGTGVGSPLHF.

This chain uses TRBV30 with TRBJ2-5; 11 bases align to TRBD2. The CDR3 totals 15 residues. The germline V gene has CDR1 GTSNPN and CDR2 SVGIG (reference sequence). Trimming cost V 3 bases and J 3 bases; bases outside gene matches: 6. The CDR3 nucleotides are TGTGCCTGGAGGGGGGGACTAGCGGCTAAAGAGACCCAGTACTTC. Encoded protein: CAWRGGLAAKETQYF.

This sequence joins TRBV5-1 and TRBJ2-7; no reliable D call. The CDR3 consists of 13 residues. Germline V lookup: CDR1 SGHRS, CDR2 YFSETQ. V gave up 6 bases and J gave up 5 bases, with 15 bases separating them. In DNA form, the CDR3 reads TGCGCCAGCACTCCAGTTCATGGTGACGAGCAGTACTTC. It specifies CASTPVHGDEQYF.

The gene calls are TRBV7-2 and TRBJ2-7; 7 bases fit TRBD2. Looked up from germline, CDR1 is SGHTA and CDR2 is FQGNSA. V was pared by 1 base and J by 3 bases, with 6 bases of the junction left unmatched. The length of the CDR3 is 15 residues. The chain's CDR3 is CASSLEAGVIYEQYF. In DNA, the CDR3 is TGTGCCAGCAGCTTAGAGGCGGGAGTAATCTACGAGCAGTACTTC.

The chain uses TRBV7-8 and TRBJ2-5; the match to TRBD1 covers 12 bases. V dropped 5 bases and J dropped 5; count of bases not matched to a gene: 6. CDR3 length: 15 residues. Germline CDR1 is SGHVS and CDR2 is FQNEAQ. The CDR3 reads CASSPGTGGAETQYF. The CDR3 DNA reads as TGTGCCAGCAGCCCCGGGACAGGGGGCGCGGAGACCCAGTACTTC.

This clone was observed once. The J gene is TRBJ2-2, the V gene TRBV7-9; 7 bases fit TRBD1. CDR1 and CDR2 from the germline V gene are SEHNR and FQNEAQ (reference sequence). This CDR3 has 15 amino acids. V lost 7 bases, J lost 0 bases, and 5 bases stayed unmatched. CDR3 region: CASIRTGANTGELFF. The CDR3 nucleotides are TGTGCCAGCATCCGGACAGGAGCGAACACCGGGGAGCTGTTTTTT.

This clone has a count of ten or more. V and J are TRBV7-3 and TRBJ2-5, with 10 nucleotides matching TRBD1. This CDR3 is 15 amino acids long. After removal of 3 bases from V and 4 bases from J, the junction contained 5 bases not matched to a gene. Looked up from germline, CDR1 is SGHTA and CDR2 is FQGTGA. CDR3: CASSLGQGTRETQYF. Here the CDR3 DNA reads TGTGCCAGCAGCTTGGGACAGGGGACGAGAGAGACCCAGTACTTC.

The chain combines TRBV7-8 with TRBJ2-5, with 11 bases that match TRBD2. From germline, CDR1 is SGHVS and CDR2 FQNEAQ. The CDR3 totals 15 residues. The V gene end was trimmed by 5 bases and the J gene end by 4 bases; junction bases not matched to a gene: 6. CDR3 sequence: CASSVGLAGGETQYF. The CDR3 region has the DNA TGTGCCAGCAGCGTGGGGCTAGCGGGAGGAGAGACCCAGTACTTC.

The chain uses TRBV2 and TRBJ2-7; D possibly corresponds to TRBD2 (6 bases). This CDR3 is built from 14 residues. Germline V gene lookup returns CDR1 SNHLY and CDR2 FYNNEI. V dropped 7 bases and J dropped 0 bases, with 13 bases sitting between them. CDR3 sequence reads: CASIRRETSYEQYF. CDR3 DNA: TGTGCCAGCATTCGGCGGGAAACCTCCTACGAGCAGTACTTC.

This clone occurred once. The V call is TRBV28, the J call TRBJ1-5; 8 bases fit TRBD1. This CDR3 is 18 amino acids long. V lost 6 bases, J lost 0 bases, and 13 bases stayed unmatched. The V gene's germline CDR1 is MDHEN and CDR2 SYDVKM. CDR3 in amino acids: CASSFGSAGGVSNQPQHF. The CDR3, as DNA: TGTGCCAGCAGCTTTGGGTCGGCAGGGGGCGTTAGCAATCAGCCCCAGCATTTT.

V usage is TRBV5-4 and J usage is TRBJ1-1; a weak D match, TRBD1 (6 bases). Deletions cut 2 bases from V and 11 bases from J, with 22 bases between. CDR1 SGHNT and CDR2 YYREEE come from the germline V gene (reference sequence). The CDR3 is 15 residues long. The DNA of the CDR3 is TGTGCCAGCAGCTTAGACCAACAGGGTGGTAGTGGGGCTTTCTTT. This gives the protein CASSLDQQGGSGAFF. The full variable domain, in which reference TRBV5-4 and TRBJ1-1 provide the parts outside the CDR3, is ETGVTQSPTHLIKTRGQQVTLRCSSQSGHNTVSWYQQALGQGPQFIFQYYREEENGRGNFPPRFSGLQFPNYSSELNVNALELDDSALYLCASSLDQQGGSGAFFGQGTRLTVV.

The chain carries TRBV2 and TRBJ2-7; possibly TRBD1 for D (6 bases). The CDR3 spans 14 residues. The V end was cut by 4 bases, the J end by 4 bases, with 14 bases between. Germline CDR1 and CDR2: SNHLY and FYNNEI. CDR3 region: CASSGQVDLYEQYF. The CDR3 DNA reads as TGTGCCAGCAGTGGACAGGTTGACCTTTACGAGCAGTACTTC.

The CDR3 DNA sequence: TGTGCCAGCAGCCTTAGCGGGAGGGCCTACGAGCAGTACTTC. This translates into CASSLSGRAYEQYF. The chain combines TRBV14 with TRBJ2-7, with 11 bases identical to TRBD2. The ends lost 4 bases at V and 2 bases at J; junction bases unmatched: 1. Germline lookup yields CDR1 SGHDN and CDR2 FVKESK. This CDR3 is 14 amino acids long.

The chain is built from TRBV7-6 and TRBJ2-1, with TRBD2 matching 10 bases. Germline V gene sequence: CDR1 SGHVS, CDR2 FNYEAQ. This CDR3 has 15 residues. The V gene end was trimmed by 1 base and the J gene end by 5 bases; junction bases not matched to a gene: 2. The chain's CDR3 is CASSLGSGGNNEQFF. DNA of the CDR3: TGTGCCAGCAGCTTAGGTAGCGGGGGGAACAATGAGCAGTTCTTC.

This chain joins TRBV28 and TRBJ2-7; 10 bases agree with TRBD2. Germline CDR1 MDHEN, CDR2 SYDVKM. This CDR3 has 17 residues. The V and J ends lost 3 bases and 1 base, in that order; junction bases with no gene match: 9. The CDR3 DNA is TGTGCCAGCAGTTTCCCCGCAACTAGCGGGATATCCTACGAGCAGTACTTC. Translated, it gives CASSFPATSGISYEQYF.

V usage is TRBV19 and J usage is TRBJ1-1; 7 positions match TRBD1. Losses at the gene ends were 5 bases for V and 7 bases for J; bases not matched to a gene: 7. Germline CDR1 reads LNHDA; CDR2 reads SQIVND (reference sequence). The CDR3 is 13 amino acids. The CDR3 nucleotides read TGTGCCAGTAGTCTCTGGGACAGCCGTGAAGCTTTCTTT. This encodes CASSLWDSREAFF.

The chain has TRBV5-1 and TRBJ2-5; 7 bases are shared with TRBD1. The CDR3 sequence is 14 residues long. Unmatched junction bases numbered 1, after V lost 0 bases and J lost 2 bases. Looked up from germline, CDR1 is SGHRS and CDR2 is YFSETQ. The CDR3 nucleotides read TGCGCCAGCAGCTTGGTGGGACAGCAAGAGACCCAGTACTTC. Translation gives CASSLVGQQETQYF.

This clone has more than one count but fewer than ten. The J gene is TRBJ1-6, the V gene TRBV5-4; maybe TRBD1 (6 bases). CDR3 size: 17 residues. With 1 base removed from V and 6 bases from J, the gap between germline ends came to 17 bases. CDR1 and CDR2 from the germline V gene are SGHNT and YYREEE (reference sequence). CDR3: CASSLRSGGMSNSPLHF. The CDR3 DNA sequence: TGTGCCAGCAGCTTGCGAAGCGGGGGCATGAGTAATTCACCCCTCCACTTT.

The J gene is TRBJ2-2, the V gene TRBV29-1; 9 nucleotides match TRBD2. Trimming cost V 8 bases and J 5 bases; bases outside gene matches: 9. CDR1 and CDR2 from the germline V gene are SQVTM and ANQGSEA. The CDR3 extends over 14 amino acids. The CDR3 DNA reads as TGCAGCACCACGGGCGGGAGGGTTACCGGGGAGCTGTTTTTT. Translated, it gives CSTTGGRVTGELFF.

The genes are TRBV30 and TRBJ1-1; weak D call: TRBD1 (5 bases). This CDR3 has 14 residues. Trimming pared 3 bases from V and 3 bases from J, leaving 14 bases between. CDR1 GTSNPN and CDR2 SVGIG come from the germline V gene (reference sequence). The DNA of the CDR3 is TGTGCCTGGAGCCCCAGAAGGGGCGACACTGAAGCTTTCTTT. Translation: CAWSPRRGDTEAFF.

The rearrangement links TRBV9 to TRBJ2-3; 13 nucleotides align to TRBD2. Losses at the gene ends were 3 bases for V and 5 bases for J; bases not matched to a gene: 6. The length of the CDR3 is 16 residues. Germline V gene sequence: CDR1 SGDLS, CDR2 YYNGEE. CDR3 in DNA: TGTGCCAGCAGCGCCCCGGGACTAGCGGGGAGAGATACGCAGTATTTT. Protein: CASSAPGLAGRDTQYF.

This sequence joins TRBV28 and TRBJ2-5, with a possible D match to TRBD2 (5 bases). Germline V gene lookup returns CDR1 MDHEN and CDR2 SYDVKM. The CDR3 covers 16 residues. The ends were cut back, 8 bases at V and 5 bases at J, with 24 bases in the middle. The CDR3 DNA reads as TGTGCCAGCGCCCCAATGAAAGGGAGTAGGGTGGAGACCCAGTACTTC. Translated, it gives CASAPMKGSRVETQYF.

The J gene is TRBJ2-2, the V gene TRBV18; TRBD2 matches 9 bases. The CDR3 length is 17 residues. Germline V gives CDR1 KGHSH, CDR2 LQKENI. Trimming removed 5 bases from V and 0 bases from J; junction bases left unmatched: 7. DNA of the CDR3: TGTGCCAGCTCAGGATTAGCGGGAGCCTCGAACACCGGGGAGCTGTTTTTT. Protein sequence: CASSGLAGASNTGELFF.